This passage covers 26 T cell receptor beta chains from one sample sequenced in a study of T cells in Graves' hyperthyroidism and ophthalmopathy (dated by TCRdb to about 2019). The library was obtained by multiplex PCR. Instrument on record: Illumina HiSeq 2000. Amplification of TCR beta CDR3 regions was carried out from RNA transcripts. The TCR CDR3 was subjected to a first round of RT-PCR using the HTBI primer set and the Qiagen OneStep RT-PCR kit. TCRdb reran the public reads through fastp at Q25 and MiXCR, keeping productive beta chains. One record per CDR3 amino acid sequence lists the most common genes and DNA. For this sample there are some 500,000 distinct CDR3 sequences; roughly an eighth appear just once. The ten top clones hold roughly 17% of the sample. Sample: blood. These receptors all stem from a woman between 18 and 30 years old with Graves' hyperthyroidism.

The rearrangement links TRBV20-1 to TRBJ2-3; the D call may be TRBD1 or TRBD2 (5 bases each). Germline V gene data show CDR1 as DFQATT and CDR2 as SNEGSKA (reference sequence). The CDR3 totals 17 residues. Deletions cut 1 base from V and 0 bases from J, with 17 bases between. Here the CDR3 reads CSARGSGTGSSTDTQYF. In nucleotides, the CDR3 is TGCAGTGCTAGAGGATCCGGGACGGGGAGTAGCACAGATACGCAGTATTTT.

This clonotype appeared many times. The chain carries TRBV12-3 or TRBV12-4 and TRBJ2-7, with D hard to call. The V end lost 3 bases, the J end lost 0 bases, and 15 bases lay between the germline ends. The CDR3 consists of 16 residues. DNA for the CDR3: TGTGCCAGCAGTTTTACCCAGACTGCGAACTCCTACGAGCAGTACTTC. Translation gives CASSFTQTANSYEQYF.

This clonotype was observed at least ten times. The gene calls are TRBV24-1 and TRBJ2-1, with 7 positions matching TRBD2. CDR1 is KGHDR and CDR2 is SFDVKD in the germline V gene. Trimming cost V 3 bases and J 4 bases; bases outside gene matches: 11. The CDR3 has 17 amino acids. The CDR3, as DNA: TGTGCCACCAGTGATGGGGGGGGAGGGGCTGGATACAATGAGCAGTTCTTC. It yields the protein CATSDGGGGAGYNEQFF.

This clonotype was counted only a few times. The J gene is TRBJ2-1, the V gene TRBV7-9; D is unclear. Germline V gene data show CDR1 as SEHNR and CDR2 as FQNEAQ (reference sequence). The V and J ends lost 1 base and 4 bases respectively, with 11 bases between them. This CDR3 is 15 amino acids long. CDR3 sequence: CASSLVKAGYNEQFF. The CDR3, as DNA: TGTGCCAGCAGCTTAGTGAAGGCAGGTTACAATGAGCAGTTCTTC.

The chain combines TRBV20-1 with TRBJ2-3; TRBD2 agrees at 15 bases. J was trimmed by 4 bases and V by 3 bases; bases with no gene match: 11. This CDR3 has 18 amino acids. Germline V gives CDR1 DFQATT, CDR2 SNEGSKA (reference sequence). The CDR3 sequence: CSARPRPGTSGRPDTQYF. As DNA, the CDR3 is TGCAGTGCTAGGCCTCGGCCCGGGACTAGCGGGAGGCCAGATACGCAGTATTTT.

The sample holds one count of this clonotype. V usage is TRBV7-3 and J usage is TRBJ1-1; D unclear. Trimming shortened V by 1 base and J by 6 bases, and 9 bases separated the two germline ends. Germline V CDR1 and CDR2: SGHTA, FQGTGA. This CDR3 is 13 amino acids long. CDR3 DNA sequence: TGTGCCAGCAGCTTAAGTCTTGTGGCTGAAGCTTTCTTT. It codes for CASSLSLVAEAFF.

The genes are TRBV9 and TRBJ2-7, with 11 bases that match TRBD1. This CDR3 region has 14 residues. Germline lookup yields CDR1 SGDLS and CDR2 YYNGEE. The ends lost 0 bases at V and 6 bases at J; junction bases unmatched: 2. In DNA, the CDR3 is TGTGCCAGCAGCGTAGGGGGGACAGGGGGCGAGCAGTACTTC. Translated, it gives CASSVGGTGGEQYF.

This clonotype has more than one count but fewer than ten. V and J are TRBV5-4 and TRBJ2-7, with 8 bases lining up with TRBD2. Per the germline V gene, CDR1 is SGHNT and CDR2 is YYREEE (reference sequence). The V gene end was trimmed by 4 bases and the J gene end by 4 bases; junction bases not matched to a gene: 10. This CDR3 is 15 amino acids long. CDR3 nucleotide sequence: TGTGCCAGCAGCCCGTCCGGGGGGGGGGCTTACGAGCAGTACGTC. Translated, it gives CASSPSGGGAYEQYV.

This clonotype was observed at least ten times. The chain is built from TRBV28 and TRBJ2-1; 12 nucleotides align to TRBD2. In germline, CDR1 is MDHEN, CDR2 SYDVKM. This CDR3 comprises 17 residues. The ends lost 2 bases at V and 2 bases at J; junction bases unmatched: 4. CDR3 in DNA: TGTGCCAGCAGTTTAAAACGGACTAGCGGGGCCTACAATGAGCAGTTCTTC. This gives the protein CASSLKRTSGAYNEQFF. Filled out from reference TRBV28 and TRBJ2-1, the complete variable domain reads DVKVTQSSRYLVKRTGEKVFLECVQDMDHENMFWYRQDPGLGLRLIYFSYDVKMKEKGDIPEGYSVSREKKERFSLILESASTNQTSMYLCASSLKRTSGAYNEQFFGPGTRLTVL.

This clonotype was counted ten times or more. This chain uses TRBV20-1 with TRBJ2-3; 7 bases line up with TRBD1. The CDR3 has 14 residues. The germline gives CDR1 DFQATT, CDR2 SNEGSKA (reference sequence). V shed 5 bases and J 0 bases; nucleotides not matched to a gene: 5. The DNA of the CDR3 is TGCAGTGCTCGACAGGGATTTAGCACAGATACGCAGTATTTT. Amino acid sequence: CSARQGFSTDTQYF.

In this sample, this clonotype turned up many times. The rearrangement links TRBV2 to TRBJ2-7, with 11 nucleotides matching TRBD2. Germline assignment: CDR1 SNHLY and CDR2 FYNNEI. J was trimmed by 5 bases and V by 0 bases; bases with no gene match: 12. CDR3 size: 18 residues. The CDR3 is CASSEAPGLAVRGDEQYF. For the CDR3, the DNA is TGTGCCAGCAGTGAAGCCCCGGGACTAGCGGTGAGAGGCGACGAGCAGTACTTC.

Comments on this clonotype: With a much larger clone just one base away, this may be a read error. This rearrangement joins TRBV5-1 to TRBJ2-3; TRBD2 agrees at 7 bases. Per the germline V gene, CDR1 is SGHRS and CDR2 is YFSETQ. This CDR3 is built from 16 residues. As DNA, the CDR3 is TGCACCAGCAGCTTGATCGGCGGGAGAAGCACAGATACGCAGTATTTT. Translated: CTSSLIGGRSTDTQYF.

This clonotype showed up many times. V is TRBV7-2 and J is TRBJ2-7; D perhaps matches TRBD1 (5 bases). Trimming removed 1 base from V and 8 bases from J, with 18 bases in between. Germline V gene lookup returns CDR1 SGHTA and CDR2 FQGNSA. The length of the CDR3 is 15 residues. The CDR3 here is CASSLVVRLSDKQYF. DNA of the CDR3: TGTGCCAGCAGCTTAGTAGTTAGGTTATCGGACAAGCAGTACTTC.

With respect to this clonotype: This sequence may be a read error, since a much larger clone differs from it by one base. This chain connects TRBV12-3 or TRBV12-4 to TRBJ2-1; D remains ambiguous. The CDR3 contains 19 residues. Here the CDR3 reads CANSHKTTRQNTMSVVQFF. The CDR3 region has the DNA TGTGCCAACAGTCATAAAACGACTCGCCAGAATACAATGAGCGTCGTGCAGTTCTTC.

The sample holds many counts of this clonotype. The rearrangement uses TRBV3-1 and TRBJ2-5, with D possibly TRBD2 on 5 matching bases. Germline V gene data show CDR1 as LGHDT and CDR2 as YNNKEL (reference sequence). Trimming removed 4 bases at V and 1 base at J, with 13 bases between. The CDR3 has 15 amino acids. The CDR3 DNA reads TGTGCCAGCAGCCCGGGAACGGGGTTCCAAGAGACCCAGTACTTC. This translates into CASSPGTGFQETQYF.

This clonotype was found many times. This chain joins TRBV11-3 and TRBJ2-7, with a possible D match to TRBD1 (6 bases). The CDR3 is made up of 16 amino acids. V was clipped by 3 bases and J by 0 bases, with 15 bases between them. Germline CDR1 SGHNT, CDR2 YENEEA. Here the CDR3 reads CASSLAIGQSSYEQYF. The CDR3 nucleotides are TGTGCCAGCAGCTTGGCCATCGGACAGAGCTCCTACGAGCAGTACTTC.

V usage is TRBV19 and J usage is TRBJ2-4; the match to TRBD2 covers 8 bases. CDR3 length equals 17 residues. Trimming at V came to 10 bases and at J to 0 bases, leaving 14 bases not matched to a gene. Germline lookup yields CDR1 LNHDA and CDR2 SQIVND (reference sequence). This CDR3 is CATEGLAPELAKNIQYF. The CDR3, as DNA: TGTGCCACAGAAGGACTAGCACCTGAGTTAGCCAAAAACATTCAGTACTTC.

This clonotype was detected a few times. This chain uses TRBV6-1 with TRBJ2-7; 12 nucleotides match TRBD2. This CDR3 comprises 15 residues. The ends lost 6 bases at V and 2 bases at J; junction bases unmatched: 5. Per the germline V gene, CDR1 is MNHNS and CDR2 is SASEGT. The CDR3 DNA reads TGTGCCAGCAGCGCAGGACTAGCGGGGCCCTACGAGCAGTACTTC. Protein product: CASSAGLAGPYEQYF.

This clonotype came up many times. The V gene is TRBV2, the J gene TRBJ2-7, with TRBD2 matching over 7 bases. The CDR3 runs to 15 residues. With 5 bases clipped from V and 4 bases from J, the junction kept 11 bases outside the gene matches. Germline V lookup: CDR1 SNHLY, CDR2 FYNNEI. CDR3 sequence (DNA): TGTGCCAGCAGTAACCGGGCTAGCGGCCAATACGAGCAGTACTTC. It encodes CASSNRASGQYEQYF. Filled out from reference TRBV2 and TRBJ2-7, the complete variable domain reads EPEVTQTPSHQVTQMGQEVILRCVPISNHLYFYWYRQILGQKVEFLVSFYNNEISEKSEIFDDQFSVERPDGSNFTLKIRSTKLEDSAMYFCASSNRASGQYEQYFGPGTRLTVT.

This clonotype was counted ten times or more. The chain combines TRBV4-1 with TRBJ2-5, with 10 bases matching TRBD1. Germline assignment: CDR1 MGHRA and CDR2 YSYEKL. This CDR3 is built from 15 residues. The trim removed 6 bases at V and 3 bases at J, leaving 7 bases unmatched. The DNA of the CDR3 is TGCGCCAGCAGACACGACAGGGGGCAGGAAGAGACCCAGTACTTC. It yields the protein CASRHDRGQEETQYF.

CDR3 coding DNA: TGTGCCGCCGGCCAGACAGGGAGATTAACAGCTTTCTTT. Amino acid sequence: CAAGQTGRLTAFF. The chain joins TRBV6-2 or TRBV6-3 to TRBJ1-1; TRBD1 matches 7 bases. The CDR3 is 13 residues long. V shed 11 bases, J shed 10 bases, and the junction held 16 bases outside the gene matches. CDR1 MNHEY and CDR2 SVGEGT come from the germline V gene.

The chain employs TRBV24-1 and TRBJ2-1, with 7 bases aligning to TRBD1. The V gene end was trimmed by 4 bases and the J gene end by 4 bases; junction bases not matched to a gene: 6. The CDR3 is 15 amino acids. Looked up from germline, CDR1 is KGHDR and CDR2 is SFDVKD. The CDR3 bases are TGTGCCACCAGTGACCCAGGGGGATTGTACAATGAGCAGTTCTTC. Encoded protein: CATSDPGGLYNEQFF.

CDR3 DNA: TGCAGTGCTCCCACCCCGCCTCCGGGACTAGTACAGGAGACCCAGTACTTC. As protein: CSAPTPPPGLVQETQYF. J is TRBJ2-5 and V is TRBV20-1; 8 bases line up with TRBD2. The CDR3 spans 17 residues. The germline CDR1 and CDR2 sequences are DFQATT and SNEGSKA (reference sequence). The V and J ends lost 5 bases and 5 bases, in that order; junction bases with no gene match: 19.

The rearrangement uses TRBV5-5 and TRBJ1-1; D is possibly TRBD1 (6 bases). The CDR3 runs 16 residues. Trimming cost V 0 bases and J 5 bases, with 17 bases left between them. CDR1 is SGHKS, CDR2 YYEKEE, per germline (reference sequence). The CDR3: CASSLDVFGGRTEAFF. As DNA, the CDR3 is TGTGCCAGCAGCTTGGATGTGTTCGGGGGGCGTACTGAAGCTTTCTTT.

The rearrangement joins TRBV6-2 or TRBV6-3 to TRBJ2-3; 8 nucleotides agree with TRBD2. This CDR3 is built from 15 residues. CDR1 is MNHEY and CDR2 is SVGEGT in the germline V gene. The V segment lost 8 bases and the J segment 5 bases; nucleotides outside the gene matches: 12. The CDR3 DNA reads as TGTGCCAGCGAAGATGCGGGACTAGTAATAGATACGCAGTATTTT. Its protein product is CASEDAGLVIDTQYF.

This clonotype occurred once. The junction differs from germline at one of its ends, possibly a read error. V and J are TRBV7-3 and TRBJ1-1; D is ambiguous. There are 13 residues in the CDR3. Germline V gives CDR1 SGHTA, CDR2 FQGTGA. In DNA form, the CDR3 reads TGTGCCAGCAGCTTGACGGACGGTGGGGAAGCTCTCTTT. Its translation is CASSLTDGGEALF.